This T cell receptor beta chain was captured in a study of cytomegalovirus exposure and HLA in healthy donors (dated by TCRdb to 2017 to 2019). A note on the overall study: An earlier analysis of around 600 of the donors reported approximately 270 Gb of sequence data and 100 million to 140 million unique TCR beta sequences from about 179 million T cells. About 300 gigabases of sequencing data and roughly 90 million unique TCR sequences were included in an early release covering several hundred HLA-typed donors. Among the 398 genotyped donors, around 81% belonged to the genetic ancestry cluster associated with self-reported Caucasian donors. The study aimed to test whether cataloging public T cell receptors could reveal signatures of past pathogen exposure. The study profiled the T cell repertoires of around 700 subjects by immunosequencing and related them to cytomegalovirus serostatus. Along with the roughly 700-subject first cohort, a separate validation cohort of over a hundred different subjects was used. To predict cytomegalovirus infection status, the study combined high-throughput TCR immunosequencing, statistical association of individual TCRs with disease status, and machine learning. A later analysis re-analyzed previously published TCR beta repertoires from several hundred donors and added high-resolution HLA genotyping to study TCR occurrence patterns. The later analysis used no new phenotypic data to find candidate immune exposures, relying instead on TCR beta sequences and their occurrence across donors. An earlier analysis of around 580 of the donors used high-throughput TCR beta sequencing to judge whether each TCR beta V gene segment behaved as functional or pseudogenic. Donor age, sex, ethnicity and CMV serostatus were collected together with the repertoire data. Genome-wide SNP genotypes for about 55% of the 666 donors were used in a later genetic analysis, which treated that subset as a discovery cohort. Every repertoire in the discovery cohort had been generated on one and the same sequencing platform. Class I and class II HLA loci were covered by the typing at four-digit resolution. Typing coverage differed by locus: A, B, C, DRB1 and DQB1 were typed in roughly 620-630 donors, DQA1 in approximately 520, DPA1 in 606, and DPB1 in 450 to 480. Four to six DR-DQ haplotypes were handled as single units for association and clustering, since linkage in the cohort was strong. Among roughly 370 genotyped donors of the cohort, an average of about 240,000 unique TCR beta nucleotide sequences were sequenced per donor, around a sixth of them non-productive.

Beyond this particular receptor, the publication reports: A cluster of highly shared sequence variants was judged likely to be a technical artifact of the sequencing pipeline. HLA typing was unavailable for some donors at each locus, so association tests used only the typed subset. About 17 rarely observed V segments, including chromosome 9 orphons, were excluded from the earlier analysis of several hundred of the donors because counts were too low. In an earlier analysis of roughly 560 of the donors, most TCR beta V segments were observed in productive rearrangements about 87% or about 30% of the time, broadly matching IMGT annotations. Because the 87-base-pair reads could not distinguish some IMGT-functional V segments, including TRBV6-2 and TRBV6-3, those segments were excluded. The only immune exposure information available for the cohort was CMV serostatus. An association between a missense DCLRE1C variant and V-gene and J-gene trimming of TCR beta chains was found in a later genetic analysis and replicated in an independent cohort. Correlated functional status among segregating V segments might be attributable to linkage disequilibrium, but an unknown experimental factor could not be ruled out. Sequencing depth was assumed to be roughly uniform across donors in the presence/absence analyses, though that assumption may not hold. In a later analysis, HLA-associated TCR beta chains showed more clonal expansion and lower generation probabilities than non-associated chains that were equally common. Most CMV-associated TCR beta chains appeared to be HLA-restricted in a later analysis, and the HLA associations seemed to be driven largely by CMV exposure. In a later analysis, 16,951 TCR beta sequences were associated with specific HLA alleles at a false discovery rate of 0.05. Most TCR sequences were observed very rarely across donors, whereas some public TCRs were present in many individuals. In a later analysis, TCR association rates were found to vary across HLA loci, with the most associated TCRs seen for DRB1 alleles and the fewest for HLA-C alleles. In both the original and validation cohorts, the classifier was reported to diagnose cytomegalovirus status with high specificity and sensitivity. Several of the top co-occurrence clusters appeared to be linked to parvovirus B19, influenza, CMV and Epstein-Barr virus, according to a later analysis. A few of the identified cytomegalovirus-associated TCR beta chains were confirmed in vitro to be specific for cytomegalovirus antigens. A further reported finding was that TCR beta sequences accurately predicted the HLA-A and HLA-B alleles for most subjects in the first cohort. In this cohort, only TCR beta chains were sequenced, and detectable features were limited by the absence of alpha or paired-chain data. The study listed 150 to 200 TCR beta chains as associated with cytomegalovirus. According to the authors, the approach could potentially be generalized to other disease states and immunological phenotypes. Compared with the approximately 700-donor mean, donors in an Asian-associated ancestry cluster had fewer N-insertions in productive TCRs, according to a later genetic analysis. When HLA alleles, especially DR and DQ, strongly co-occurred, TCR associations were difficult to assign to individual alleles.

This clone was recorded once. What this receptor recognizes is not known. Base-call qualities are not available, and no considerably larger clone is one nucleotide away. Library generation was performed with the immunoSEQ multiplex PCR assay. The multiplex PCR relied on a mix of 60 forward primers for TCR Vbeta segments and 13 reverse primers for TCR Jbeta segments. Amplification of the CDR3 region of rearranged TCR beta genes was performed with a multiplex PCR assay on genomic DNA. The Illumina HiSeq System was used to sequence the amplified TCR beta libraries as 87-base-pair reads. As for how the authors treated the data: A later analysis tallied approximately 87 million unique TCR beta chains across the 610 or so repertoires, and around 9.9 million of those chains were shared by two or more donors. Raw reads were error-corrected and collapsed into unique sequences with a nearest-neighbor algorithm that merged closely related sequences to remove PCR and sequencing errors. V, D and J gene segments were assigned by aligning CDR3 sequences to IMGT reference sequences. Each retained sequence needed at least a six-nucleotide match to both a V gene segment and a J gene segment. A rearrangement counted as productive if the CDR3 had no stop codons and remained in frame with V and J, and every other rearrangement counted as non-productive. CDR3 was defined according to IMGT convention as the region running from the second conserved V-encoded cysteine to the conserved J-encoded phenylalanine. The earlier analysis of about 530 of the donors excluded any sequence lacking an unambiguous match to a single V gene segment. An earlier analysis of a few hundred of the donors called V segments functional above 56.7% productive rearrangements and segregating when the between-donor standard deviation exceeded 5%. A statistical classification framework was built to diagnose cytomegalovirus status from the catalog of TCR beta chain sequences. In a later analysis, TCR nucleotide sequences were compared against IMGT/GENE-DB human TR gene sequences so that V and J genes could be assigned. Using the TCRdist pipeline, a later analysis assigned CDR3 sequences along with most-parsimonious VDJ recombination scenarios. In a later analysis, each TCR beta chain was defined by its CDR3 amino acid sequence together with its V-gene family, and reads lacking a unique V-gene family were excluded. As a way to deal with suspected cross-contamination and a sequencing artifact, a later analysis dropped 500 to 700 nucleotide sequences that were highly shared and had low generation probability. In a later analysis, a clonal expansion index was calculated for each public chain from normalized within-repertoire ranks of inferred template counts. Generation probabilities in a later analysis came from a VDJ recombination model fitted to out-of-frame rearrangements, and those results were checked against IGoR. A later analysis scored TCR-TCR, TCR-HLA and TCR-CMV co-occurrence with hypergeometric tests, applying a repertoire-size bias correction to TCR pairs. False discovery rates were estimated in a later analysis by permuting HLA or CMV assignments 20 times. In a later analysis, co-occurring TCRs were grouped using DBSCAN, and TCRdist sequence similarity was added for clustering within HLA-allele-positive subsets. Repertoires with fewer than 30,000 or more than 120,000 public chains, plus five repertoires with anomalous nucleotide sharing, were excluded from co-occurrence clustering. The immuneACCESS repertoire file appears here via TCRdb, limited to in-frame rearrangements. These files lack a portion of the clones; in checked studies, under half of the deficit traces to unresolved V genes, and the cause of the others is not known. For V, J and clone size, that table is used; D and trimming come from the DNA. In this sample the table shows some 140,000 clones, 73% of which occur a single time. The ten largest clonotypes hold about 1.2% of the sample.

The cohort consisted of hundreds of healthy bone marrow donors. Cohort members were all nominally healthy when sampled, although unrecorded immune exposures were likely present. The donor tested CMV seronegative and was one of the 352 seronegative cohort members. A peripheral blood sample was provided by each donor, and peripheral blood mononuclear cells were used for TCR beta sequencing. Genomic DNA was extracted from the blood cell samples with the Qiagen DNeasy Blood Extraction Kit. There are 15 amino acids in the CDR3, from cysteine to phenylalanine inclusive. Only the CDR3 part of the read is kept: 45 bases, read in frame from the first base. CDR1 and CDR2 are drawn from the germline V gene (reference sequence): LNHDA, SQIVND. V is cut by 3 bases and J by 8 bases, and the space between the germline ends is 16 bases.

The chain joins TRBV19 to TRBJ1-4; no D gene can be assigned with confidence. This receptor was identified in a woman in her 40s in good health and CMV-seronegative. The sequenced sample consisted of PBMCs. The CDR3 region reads CASSIYGREREKLFF. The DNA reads TGTGCCAGTAGTATCTACGGGAGGGAACGCGAAAAACTGTTTTTT. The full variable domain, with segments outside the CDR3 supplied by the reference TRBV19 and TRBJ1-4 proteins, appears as DGGITQSPKYLFRKEGQNVTLSCEQNLNHDAMYWYRQDPGQGLRLIYYSQIVNDFQKGDIAEGYSVSREKKESFPLTVTSAQKNPTAFYLCASSIYGREREKLFFGSGTQLSVL.